Each of the 23 T cell receptor beta chains below was sequenced from the same sample in a study of control samples from healthy donors and cancer patients. Clones were sequenced by immunoSEQ multiplex PCR, and TCRdb holds only the in-frame ones, with some missing. Counted here are around 140,000 clones, about 91% occurring once; the ten biggest clones make up 3.2%. The sample was blood. These TCRs come from a man aged 25-45 years in good health.

The chain combines TRBV28 with TRBJ1-5; unclear D gene. The germline V gene encodes CDR1 MDHEN and CDR2 SYDVKM. V dropped 6 bases and J dropped 0 bases, with 6 bases sitting between them. The CDR3 has 13 residues. The CDR3 reads CASSQYSNQPQHF. The CDR3 DNA sequence: TGTGCCAGCAGCCAATATAGCAATCAGCCCCAGCATTTT.

The CDR3 DNA reads TGTGCCAGTAGTATTGTGGGCCAAGCTTTCTTT. Translated, it gives CASSIVGQAFF. The chain employs TRBV19 and TRBJ1-1; D call uncertain. CDR1 is LNHDA and CDR2 is SQIVND in the germline V gene (reference sequence). The CDR3 has 11 residues. The germline V and J ends were trimmed by 3 bases and 9 bases, with 8 bases remaining between them.

This clone was found once. The V gene is TRBV18, the J gene TRBJ1-1; unclear D gene. Trimming left V 4 bases short and J 4 bases short, with 10 bases between. The CDR3 covers 13 residues. Germline V gene sequence: CDR1 KGHSH, CDR2 LQKENI. The CDR3 nucleotides are TGTGCCAGCTCACAAGCCCCGAGCACTGAAGCTTTCTTT. Residues: CASSQAPSTEAFF.

This chain joins TRBV28 and TRBJ2-4; 7 bases align to TRBD1. The CDR3 sequence is 15 residues long. V was clipped by 7 bases and J by 0 bases; unmatched bases: 6. Germline V lookup: CDR1 MDHEN, CDR2 SYDVKM. In DNA, the CDR3 is TGTGCCAGCACCACAACAGGGGTAGCCAAAAACATTCAGTACTTC. Translated: CASTTTGVAKNIQYF. Combining the CDR3 with reference TRBV28 and TRBJ2-4 gives the whole variable domain DVKVTQSSRYLVKRTGEKVFLECVQDMDHENMFWYRQDPGLGLRLIYFSYDVKMKEKGDIPEGYSVSREKKERFSLILESASTNQTSMYLCASTTTGVAKNIQYFGAGTRLSVL.

The chain couples TRBV6-5 to TRBJ2-7, with TRBD1 matching over 12 bases. The V gene's germline CDR1 is MNHEY and CDR2 SVGAGI. This CDR3 region has 16 residues. Trimming at V came to 4 bases and at J to 7 bases, leaving 11 bases not matched to a gene. The CDR3 DNA reads TGTGCCAGCAGTTCAAGCCCGGGACAGGGGGCGCGAGAGCAGTACTTC. Residues: CASSSSPGQGAREQYF.

The V call is TRBV3-1 (or the pseudogene TRBV3-2), the J call TRBJ2-1, with 13 bases lining up with TRBD2. Germline-derived CDR1 and CDR2 are LGHDT and YNNKEL (reference sequence). This CDR3 has 18 amino acids. The junction had 4 bases not matched to a gene; V was cut back by 0 bases and J by 2 bases. CDR3 in amino acids: CASSQEATSGGAYNEQFF. The CDR3 DNA reads as TGTGCCAGCAGCCAAGAGGCTACTAGCGGGGGGGCCTACAATGAGCAGTTCTTC.

The J gene is TRBJ1-2, the V gene TRBV9, with D hard to call. V was cut by 0 bases and J by 4 bases, with 19 bases left in between. The germline V gene encodes CDR1 SGDLS and CDR2 YYNGEE. The CDR3 consists of 17 residues. CDR3 sequence: CASSVDKRVTAGYGYTF. CDR3 DNA: TGTGCCAGCAGCGTAGATAAGAGGGTTACGGCTGGCTATGGCTACACCTTC.

The CDR3 sequence: CASRIGGTDSYEQYF. The CDR3 DNA reads TGTGCCAGCAGGATAGGCGGGACCGACTCCTACGAGCAGTACTTC. This chain connects TRBV13 to TRBJ2-7, with D perhaps TRBD2 (6 bases). Germline CDR1 PRHDT, CDR2 FYEKMQ (reference sequence). V shed 6 bases and J shed 0 bases, with 15 bases lying between them. This CDR3 is built from 15 residues.

The chain links TRBV6-5 to TRBJ1-6; 9 bases match TRBD1. The CDR3 runs to 16 residues. V was pared by 4 bases and J by 7 bases, with 8 bases of the junction left unmatched. Germline V gene sequence: CDR1 MNHEY, CDR2 SVGAGI. The chain's CDR3 is CASSFRDRAINSPLHF. CDR3 sequence (DNA): TGTGCCAGCAGTTTCCGGGACAGGGCGATAAATTCACCCCTCCACTTT.

The chain has TRBV5-5 and TRBJ1-3; a possible D gene is TRBD1 (6 bases). The CDR3 has 17 residues. Trimming shortened V by 4 bases and J by 2 bases, and 19 bases separated the two germline ends. Per germline, CDR1 SGHKS and CDR2 YYEKEE (reference sequence). The CDR3 loop is CASSPNRVLAAGNTIYF. CDR3 nucleotides: TGTGCCAGCAGCCCGAACAGGGTCCTGGCGGCTGGAAACACCATATATTTT.

The chain uses TRBV15 and TRBJ2-4, with D maybe TRBD2 (5 bases). Germline V gene data show CDR1 as LNHNV and CDR2 as YYDKDF (reference sequence). The CDR3 runs to 13 residues. Trimming removed 0 bases from V and 14 bases from J, with 14 bases in between. CDR3 bases: TGTGCCACCAGCAGAGAGGTTCGGGGATTGGAGTACTTC. As protein: CATSREVRGLEYF.

This clone has just a few counts. The chain employs TRBV7-3 and TRBJ2-3, with TRBD2 matching over 10 bases. The J segment lost 5 bases and the V segment lost 5 bases, leaving 7 bases of the junction unmatched. The CDR3 consists of 15 residues. Germline loops: CDR1 SGHTA, CDR2 FQGTGA. CDR3 nucleotides: TGTGCCAGCAGCCCAAGCGGGGGGGCCTTAGATACGCAGTATTTT. Amino acid sequence: CASSPSGGALDTQYF. The complete variable domain, with remaining parts taken from reference TRBV7-3 and TRBJ2-3, reads GAGVSQTPSNKVTEKGKYVELRCDPISGHTALYWYRQSLGQGPEFLIYFQGTGAADDSGLPNDRFFAVRPEGSVSTLKIQRTERGDSAVYLCASSPSGGALDTQYFGPGTRLTVL.

For this clone: This CDR3 is also generated by other DNA sequences in the sample. The chain has TRBV18 and TRBJ1-5; D is ambiguous. Germline V gene lookup returns CDR1 KGHSH and CDR2 LQKENI. This CDR3 is built from 13 residues. The germline V and J ends were trimmed by 2 bases and 2 bases, with 4 bases remaining between them. CDR3 sequence reads: CASSPGGNQPQHF. The CDR3 bases are TGTGCCAGCTCACCAGGGGGCAATCAGCCCCAGCATTTT.

The chain employs TRBV18 and TRBJ2-7; 11 positions match TRBD1. This CDR3 spans 15 amino acids. V trimming: 5 bases; J trimming: 2 bases; junction bases outside the gene matches: 5. Germline-derived CDR1 and CDR2 are KGHSH and LQKENI. CDR3 DNA sequence: TGTGCCAGCTCAGAAGGGACAGGGGGGCCCTACGAGCAGTACTTC. It yields the protein CASSEGTGGPYEQYF. The full variable domain, completed using reference TRBV18 and TRBJ2-7, is NAGVMQNPRHLVRRRGQEARLRCSPMKGHSHVYWYRQLPEEGLKFMVYLQKENIIDESGMPKERFSAEFPKEGPSILRIQQVVRGDSAAYFCASSEGTGGPYEQYFGPGTRLTVT.

This chain uses TRBV9 with TRBJ2-3, with 7 bases identical to TRBD2. Germline V gene data show CDR1 as SGDLS and CDR2 as YYNGEE. This CDR3 spans 19 amino acids. Trimming cost V 3 bases and J 2 bases; bases outside gene matches: 18. The CDR3 here is CASSAPRAGEPFPTDTQYF. CDR3 nucleotide sequence: TGTGCCAGCAGCGCGCCGCGGGCGGGGGAGCCCTTTCCCACAGATACGCAGTATTTT.

The chain is built from TRBV6-5 and TRBJ2-3; TRBD1 agrees at 8 bases. The V gene end was trimmed by 10 bases and the J gene end by 1 base; junction bases not matched to a gene: 4. This CDR3 region has 13 residues. The germline CDR1 and CDR2 sequences are MNHEY and SVGAGI. The CDR3 loop reads CATEDRGTDTQYF. CDR3 nucleotides: TGTGCCACCGAGGACAGGGGCACAGATACGCAGTATTTT.

The rearrangement uses TRBV25-1 and TRBJ1-1; TRBD1 matches 7 bases. The V segment lost 10 bases and the J segment 5 bases; nucleotides outside the gene matches: 10. The V gene's germline CDR1 is MGHDK and CDR2 SYGVNS. The CDR3 is 13 residues long. The CDR3 DNA reads TGTGCCACCTCACCGACAGGGAGGACTGAAGCTTTCTTT. Residues: CATSPTGRTEAFF.

The chain recombines TRBV7-2 with TRBJ2-5, with 8 nucleotides matching TRBD2. This CDR3 has 14 amino acids. The V segment lost 0 bases and the J segment 6 bases; nucleotides outside the gene matches: 3. The germline gives CDR1 SGHTA, CDR2 FQGNSA. CDR3 nucleotide sequence: TGTGCCAGCAGCTTAGCCGGGACTAGTAAGACCCAGTACTTC. This gives the protein CASSLAGTSKTQYF.

The chain uses TRBV9 and TRBJ2-3, with TRBD2 matching over 12 bases. The CDR3 extends over 15 amino acids. CDR1 and CDR2 from the germline V gene are SGDLS and YYNGEE. V was clipped by 3 bases and J by 6 bases; unmatched bases: 5. The CDR3 DNA follows: TGTGCCAGCAGCGCTAGCGGGGGGGCCGGGGATACGCAGTATTTT. Amino acids: CASSASGGAGDTQYF.

The sample holds a few counts of this clone. This chain uses TRBV4-2 with TRBJ2-7; 10 positions match TRBD1. The CDR3 is made up of 15 amino acids. Trimming took 4 bases from V and 3 from J; bases not matched to a gene: 6. The V gene's germline CDR1 is LGHNA and CDR2 YNFKEQ. The CDR3 nucleotides are TGTGCCAGCAGCCGAGAGGACAGGGGGGGCTACGAGCAGTACTTC. This translates into CASSREDRGGYEQYF.

V is TRBV5-1 and J is TRBJ1-4, with 9 bases fitting TRBD1. Germline V lookup: CDR1 SGHRS, CDR2 YFSETQ. Unmatched junction bases numbered 5, after V lost 0 bases and J lost 8 bases. CDR3 length: 15 amino acids. The CDR3 protein is CASSLAWDREEKLFF. Written as DNA, the CDR3 is TGCGCCAGCAGCTTGGCATGGGACAGGGAGGAAAAACTGTTTTTT.

This rearrangement joins TRBV5-1 to TRBJ2-1; 9 bases map to TRBD2. Unmatched junction bases numbered 13, after V lost 4 bases and J lost 14 bases. The CDR3 length is 14 residues. Germline CDR1 SGHRS, CDR2 YFSETQ. For the CDR3, the DNA is TGCGCCAGCAGCCCCTCGGTGCGCGGGGGGGACGAGTTCTTC. Protein product: CASSPSVRGGDEFF.

The V and J genes are TRBV12-3 or TRBV12-4 and TRBJ1-2, with TRBD1 identical over 7 bases. This CDR3 has 13 residues. V lost 4 bases to trimming and J lost 5 bases; unmatched junction nucleotides: 4. DNA of the CDR3: TGTGCCAGCAGTTCAGGGGGAGGGTATGGCTACACCTTC. Translated: CASSSGGGYGYTF.